The present entry profiles one TCR beta chain with its context. It lacks a known antigen. No much larger clone exists at a distance of one base, and base qualities are not known. The data were obtained in a study of cytomegalovirus exposure and HLA in healthy donors (dated by TCRdb to 2015 to 2018). Concerning the study at large: In an earlier analysis of 450 to 750 of the donors, roughly 300 Gb of sequence data and 90 million to 120 million unique TCR beta sequences from 180 million or so T cells were reported. Class I and class II HLA loci were covered by the typing at four-digit resolution. The study aimed to test whether cataloging public T cell receptors could reveal signatures of past pathogen exposure. Besides the first cohort of roughly 640 subjects, a separate validation cohort made up of roughly 130 different subjects was used. An earlier analysis of approximately 640 of the donors applied high-throughput TCR beta sequencing to assess whether each TCR beta V gene segment acted as functional or pseudogenic. Four to six DR-DQ haplotypes were handled as single units for association and clustering because linkage in the cohort was strong. Of the 300 to 400 genotyped donors, around 81% fell in the genetic ancestry cluster associated with self-reported Caucasian donors. Among over 350 genotyped donors of the cohort, an average of about 240,000 unique TCR beta nucleotide sequences were sequenced per donor, roughly a sixth of them non-productive. Genome-wide SNP genotypes for about 65% of the roughly 700 donors were used in a later genetic analysis, which treated that subset as a discovery cohort. To predict cytomegalovirus infection status, the study combined high-throughput TCR immunosequencing, statistical association of individual TCRs with disease status, and machine learning. Typing coverage differed by locus: A, B, C, DRB1 and DQB1 were typed in about 620-640 donors, DQA1 in roughly 500, DPA1 in roughly 590, and DPB1 in roughly 470. Donor age, sex, ethnicity and CMV serostatus were collected together with the repertoire data. To study patterns of TCR occurrence, a later analysis re-analyzed previously published TCR beta repertoires from 500 to 850 donors and added high-resolution HLA genotyping. The study profiled the T cell repertoires of about 640 subjects by immunosequencing and related them to cytomegalovirus serostatus. All discovery cohort repertoires had been generated on a single sequencing platform. The later analysis used no new phenotypic data to find candidate immune exposures, relying instead on TCR beta sequences and their occurrence across donors. Roughly 290 gigabases of sequencing data and 75 million to 85 million unique TCR sequences made up an early release that covered under 750 HLA-typed donors. Overall results and qualifications from the work: In both the original and validation cohorts, the classifier was reported to diagnose cytomegalovirus status with high specificity and sensitivity. The authors suggested that the approach could potentially be generalized to other disease states and immunological phenotypes. In a later genetic analysis, a missense DCLRE1C variant was associated with V-gene and J-gene trimming of TCR beta chains, and the association was replicated in an independent cohort. In a later analysis, the rate of TCR association differed among HLA loci, with DRB1 alleles having the most associated TCRs and HLA-C alleles having the fewest. For the cohort, immune exposure information was limited to CMV serostatus. In this cohort, only TCR beta chains were sequenced, and detectable features were limited by the absence of alpha or paired-chain data. Because HLA typing was missing for some donors at each locus, association tests included only the typed subset. Most TCR sequences were observed very rarely across donors, whereas some public TCRs were present in many individuals. Linkage disequilibrium might explain the correlated functional status among segregating V segments, but an unknown experimental factor could not be excluded. Three of the identified cytomegalovirus-associated TCR beta chains were confirmed in vitro to be specific for cytomegalovirus antigens. Compared with the roughly 720-donor mean, donors in an Asian-associated ancestry cluster had fewer N-insertions in productive TCRs, according to a later genetic analysis. Some IMGT-functional V segments, including TRBV6-2 and TRBV6-3, could not be told apart with the 87-base-pair reads, so those segments were excluded. According to a later analysis, most CMV-associated TCR beta chains appeared to be HLA-restricted, and the HLA associations seemed to be driven largely by CMV exposure. In a later analysis, HLA-associated TCR beta chains showed more clonal expansion and lower generation probabilities than non-associated chains that were equally common. At a false discovery rate of 0.05, a later analysis linked some 17,000 TCR beta sequences to specific HLA alleles. Broadly in line with IMGT annotations, most TCR beta V segments showed up in productive rearrangements about 90% or about 30% of the time in an earlier analysis of several hundred of the donors. A cluster of highly shared sequence variants was judged likely to be a technical artifact of the sequencing pipeline. The study gave a list of 150 to 200 TCR beta chains associated with cytomegalovirus. According to a later analysis, parvovirus B19, influenza, CMV and Epstein-Barr virus appeared linked to several top co-occurrence clusters. The presence/absence analyses assumed that sequencing depth was roughly uniform across donors, and that assumption may not be true. A further reported finding was that TCR beta sequences accurately predicted the HLA-A and HLA-B alleles for most subjects in the first cohort. When HLA alleles, especially DR and DQ, strongly co-occurred, TCR associations were difficult to assign to individual alleles. The earlier analysis of some 560 of the donors excluded approximately 15 rarely observed V segments, including chromosome 9 orphons, because counts were too low.

The cohort consisted of 600 to 700 healthy bone marrow donors. Cohort members were all nominally healthy when sampled, although unrecorded immune exposures were likely present. The donor tested CMV seronegative, placing the donor among the 300 to 450 seronegative members of the cohort. A peripheral blood sample was collected from each donor, and TCR beta sequencing was performed on peripheral blood mononuclear cells. Genomic DNA was extracted from the blood cell samples with the Qiagen DNeasy Blood Extraction Kit. For CDR1 and CDR2, the germline V gene (reference sequence) lists SGHNT and YYREEE. The CDR3 covers 15 residues, taking in both the cysteine and the phenylalanine. Only the CDR3 portion is preserved as DNA: 45 bases, with reading frame beginning at the first base. Trimmed from V: 4 bases; trimmed from J: 4 bases; junction bases lacking a gene match: 11. Receptor libraries were prepared by the immunoSEQ multiplex PCR assay. The multiplex PCR relied on a mix of 60 forward primers for TCR Vbeta segments and 13 reverse primers for TCR Jbeta segments. The CDR3 region of rearranged TCR beta genes was amplified from genomic DNA by a multiplex PCR assay. On the Illumina HiSeq System, the amplified TCR beta libraries were sequenced as 87-base-pair reads. The original pipeline was this. In a later analysis, some 80 million unique TCR beta chains were counted across the approximately 640 repertoires, and roughly 10 million of these chains were shared by at least two donors. Raw reads were error-corrected and collapsed into unique sequences with a nearest-neighbor algorithm that merged closely related sequences to remove PCR and sequencing errors. Alignment of CDR3 sequences to IMGT reference sequences was used to assign V, D and J gene segments. For a sequence to be retained, at least a six-nucleotide match to both a V gene segment and a J gene segment was required. A rearrangement counted as productive if the CDR3 had no stop codons and remained in frame with V and J, and every other rearrangement counted as non-productive. Following IMGT convention, CDR3 was defined as the stretch from the second conserved V-encoded cysteine up to the conserved J-encoded phenylalanine. The earlier analysis of roughly 590 of the donors excluded sequences that lacked an unambiguous match to a single V gene segment. An earlier analysis of some 610 of the donors called V segments functional above 56.7% productive rearrangements and segregating when the between-donor standard deviation exceeded 5%. A statistical classification framework was built to diagnose cytomegalovirus status from the catalog of TCR beta chain sequences. A later analysis assigned V and J genes by comparing TCR nucleotide sequences with IMGT/GENE-DB human TR gene sequences. A later analysis assigned CDR3 sequences and most-parsimonious VDJ recombination scenarios with the TCRdist pipeline. In a later analysis, every TCR beta chain was defined by the combination of its CDR3 amino acid sequence and its V-gene family, and reads without a unique V-gene family were dropped. As a way to deal with suspected cross-contamination and a sequencing artifact, a later analysis dropped over 550 nucleotide sequences that were highly shared and had low generation probability. In a later analysis, a clonal expansion index for each public chain was calculated from normalized within-repertoire ranks of inferred template counts. A later analysis computed generation probabilities with a VDJ recombination model fitted to out-of-frame rearrangements, and checked the results against IGoR. In a later analysis, hypergeometric tests were used to score TCR-TCR, TCR-HLA and TCR-CMV co-occurrence, with a repertoire-size bias correction applied to TCR pairs. False discovery rates were estimated in a later analysis by permuting HLA or CMV assignments 20 times. In a later analysis, co-occurring TCRs were grouped using DBSCAN, and TCRdist sequence similarity was added for clustering within HLA-allele-positive subsets. For co-occurrence clustering, repertoires with fewer than 30,000 or more than 120,000 public chains were excluded, along with 5 or 6 repertoires with anomalous nucleotide sharing. Held by TCRdb, this immuneACCESS table contains in-frame sequences only and omits some clones. Under half of the omission traces to an unresolved V gene where checked; the cause of the rest is unknown. V, J and clone size are taken as reported in that table, and D and trimming were inferred from the DNA itself. The sample data list roughly 150,000 clones, and around a tenth of these were observed just once. The top ten clonotypes cover less than 2% of the sample.

The chain is made from TRBV5-4 and TRBJ2-7; 7 junctional bases match TRBD1. This clonotype originated in a man aged 45 to 65 in good health and CMV-seronegative. Sequencing was performed on PBMCs. The encoded CDR3 is CASSPGQAGVYEQYF. At the DNA level, the sequence is TGTGCCAGCAGCCCAGGACAGGCCGGGGTTTACGAGCAGTACTTC.